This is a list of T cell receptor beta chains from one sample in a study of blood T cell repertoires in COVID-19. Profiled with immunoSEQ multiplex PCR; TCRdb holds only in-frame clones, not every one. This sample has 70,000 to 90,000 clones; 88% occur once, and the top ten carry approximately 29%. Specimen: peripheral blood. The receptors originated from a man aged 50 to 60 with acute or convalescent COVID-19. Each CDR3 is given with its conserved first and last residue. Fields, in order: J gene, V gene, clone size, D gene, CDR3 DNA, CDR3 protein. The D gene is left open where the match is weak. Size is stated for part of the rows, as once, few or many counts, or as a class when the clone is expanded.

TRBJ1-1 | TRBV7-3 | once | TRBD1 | TGTGCCAGCAGCCTAACAGGGGGAGTGAACACTGAAGCTTTCTTT | CASSLTGGVNTEAFF
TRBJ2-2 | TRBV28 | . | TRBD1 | TGTGCCAGCGGGACAGGGCAGAACACCGGGGAGCTGTTTTTT | CASGTGQNTGELFF
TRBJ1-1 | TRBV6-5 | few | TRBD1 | TGTGCCAGCAGCTATAAGGGACAGGGCACTGAAGCTTTCTTT | CASSYKGQGTEAFF
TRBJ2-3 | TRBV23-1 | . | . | TGCGCCAGCAGTCAATCGACTGACTCGTGCACAGATACGCAGTATTTT | CASSQSTDSCTDTQYF
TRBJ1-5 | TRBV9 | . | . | TGTGCCAGCAGCGTCGAGGGCTCGGGCAATCAGCCCCAGCATTTT | CASSVEGSGNQPQHF
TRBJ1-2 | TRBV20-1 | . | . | TGCAGTGCTTCAAGGGGCGGTAGCTACACCTTC | CSASRGGSYTF
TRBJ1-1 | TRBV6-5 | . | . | TGTGCCAGCAGGATCACGACAGGTGGCACTGAAGCTTTCTTT | CASRITTGGTEAFF
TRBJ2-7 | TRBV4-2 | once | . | TGTGCCAGCAGCCAAGGAATTAGCGGCACCTACGAGCAGTACTTC | CASSQGISGTYEQYF
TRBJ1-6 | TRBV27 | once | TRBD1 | TGTGCCAGCAGTTTACTGGACAGGGTGGATTCACCCCTCCACTTT | CASSLLDRVDSPLHF
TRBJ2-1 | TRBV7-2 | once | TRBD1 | TGTGCCAGCAGCTTACGGCAGGGGGCCCCCAATGAGCAGTTCTTC | CASSLRQGAPNEQFF
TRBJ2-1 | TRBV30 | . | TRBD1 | TGTGCCTGGAGCGGGGACAGGGGGTGGAATGAGCAGTTCTTC | CAWSGDRGWNEQFF
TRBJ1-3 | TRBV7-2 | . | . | TGTGCCAGCAGCCAACAGAGCTCTGGAAACACCATATATTTT | CASSQQSSGNTIYF
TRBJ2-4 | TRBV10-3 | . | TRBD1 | TGTGCCACCCAACAGGGGGCGGGCAAAAACATTCAGTACTTC | CATQQGAGKNIQYF
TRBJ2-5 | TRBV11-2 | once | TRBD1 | TGTGCCAGCAGCAGGTCAGACAGGGTAGAGACCCAGTACTTC | CASSRSDRVETQYF
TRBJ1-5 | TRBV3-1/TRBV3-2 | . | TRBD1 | TGTGCCAGCAGGCGGACAGGGGATCAGCCCCAGCATTTT | CASRRTGDQPQHF
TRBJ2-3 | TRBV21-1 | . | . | TGTGCCAGCAGCAAGGGGACTAAGTTGTCCACAGATACGCAGTATTTT | CASSKGTKLSTDTQYF
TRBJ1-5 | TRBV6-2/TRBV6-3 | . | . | TGTGCCAGCAGCCCTCGGGGGGGAGGGGGCAATCAGCCCCAGCATTTT | CASSPRGGGGNQPQHF
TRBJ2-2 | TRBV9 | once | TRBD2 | TGTGCCAGCAGCGTAGGGACTAGCGGGGGGGCTTGGACCGGGGAGCTGTTTTTT | CASSVGTSGGAWTGELFF
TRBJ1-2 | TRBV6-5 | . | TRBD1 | TGTGCCAGCAGTTCCCCTCGGACAGGGGTCTATGGCTACACCTTC | CASSSPRTGVYGYTF
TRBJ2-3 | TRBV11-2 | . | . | TGTGCCAGCAGCTTAGATCATACTACTACGCAGTATTTT | CASSLDHTTTQYF
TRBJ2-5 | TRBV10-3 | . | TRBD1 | TGTGCCATCAGCCCCCGGGACAGGTTGGGAGAGACCCAGTACTTC | CAISPRDRLGETQYF
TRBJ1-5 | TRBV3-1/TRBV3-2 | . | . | TGTGCCAGCAGCCAAGGGAGGGTAGGGCCCCAGCATTTT | CASSQGRVGPQHF
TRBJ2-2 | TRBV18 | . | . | TGTGCCAGCTCCGGCGTGACAGACGGGGAGCTGTTTTTT | CASSGVTDGELFF
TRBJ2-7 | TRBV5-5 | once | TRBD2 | TGTGCCAGCAGCTTTGCTAGCGGGGACACTTTTGCCGAGCAGTACTTC | CASSFASGDTFAEQYF
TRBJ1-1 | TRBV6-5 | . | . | TGTGCCAGCAGCCTGACGGAGGGTGACACTGAAGCTTTCTTT | CASSLTEGDTEAFF
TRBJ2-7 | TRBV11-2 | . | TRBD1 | TGTGCCAGCAGCCAAGACAGGGCCTACGAGCAGTACTTC | CASSQDRAYEQYF
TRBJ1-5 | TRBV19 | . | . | TGTGCCAGTACTCAGGGGACCAATCAGCCCCAGCATTTT | CASTQGTNQPQHF
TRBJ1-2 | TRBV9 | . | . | TGTGCCAGCAGCGTAGCTAGTCAGTCAGATGGCTACACCTTC | CASSVASQSDGYTF
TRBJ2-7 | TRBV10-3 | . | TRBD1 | TGTGCCATCAGTCAGGGGGAAATGGCCTACGAGCAGTACTTC | CAISQGEMAYEQYF
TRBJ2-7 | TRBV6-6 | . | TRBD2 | TGTGCCAGCAGTTACGAGCGGGGGGGCCACTACGAGCAGTACTTC | CASSYERGGHYEQYF
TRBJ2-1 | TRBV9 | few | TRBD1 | TGTGCCAGCAGCCCAACCGGACAGGACTACAATGAGCAGTTCTTC | CASSPTGQDYNEQFF
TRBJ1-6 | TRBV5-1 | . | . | TGCGCCAGCAGCTTGGTCGGGGTTTCACCCCTCCACTTT | CASSLVGVSPLHF
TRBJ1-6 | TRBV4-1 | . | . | TGCGCCAGCAGCCTGACAGAGAGCTCCTATAATTCACCCCTCCACTTT | CASSLTESSYNSPLHF
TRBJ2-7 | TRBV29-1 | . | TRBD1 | TGCAGCGCCTTTGGCCCGGGACAGGGCTCCTACGAGCAGTACTTC | CSAFGPGQGSYEQYF
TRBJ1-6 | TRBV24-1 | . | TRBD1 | TGTGCCACCAGTCCGACAGGGGATAATTCACCCCTCCACTTT | CATSPTGDNSPLHF
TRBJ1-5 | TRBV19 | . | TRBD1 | TGTGCCAGTAGTATAGATCCCCTTCGACAGGGGGCGAGGAACAATCAGCCCCAGCATTTT | CASSIDPLRQGARNNQPQHF
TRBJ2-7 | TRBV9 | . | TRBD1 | TGTGCCAGCAGCGCCCCCGGGACAGGGGGCGACGAGCAGTACTTC | CASSAPGTGGDEQYF
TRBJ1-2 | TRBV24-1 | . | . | TGTGCCACCAGTGGTATAAATGGCTACACCTTC | CATSGINGYTF
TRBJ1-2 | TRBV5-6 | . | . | TGTGCCAGCAGCTTGGTGGGCAGCTCCGGCTACACCTTC | CASSLVGSSGYTF
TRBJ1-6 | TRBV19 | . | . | TGTGCCAGTTCCACAGGGAGGGATAATTCACCCCTCCACTTT | CASSTGRDNSPLHF
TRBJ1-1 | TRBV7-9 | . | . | TGTGCCAGCAGGTTAGCCGGGGGGACGAACACTGAAGCTTTCTTT | CASRLAGGTNTEAFF
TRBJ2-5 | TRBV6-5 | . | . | TGTGCCAGCACCGAGGCACAAGAGACCCAGTACTTC | CASTEAQETQYF
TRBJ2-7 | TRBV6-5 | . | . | TGTGCCAGCAGTTACTCGAGCGCAGGGGTCCTAGGGGAGCAGTACTTC | CASSYSSAGVLGEQYF
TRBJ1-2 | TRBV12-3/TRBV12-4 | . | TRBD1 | TGTGCCAGCAGTGCCGACAGGGCTGGCTACACCTTC | CASSADRAGYTF
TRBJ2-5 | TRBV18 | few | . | TGTGCCAGCTCACCCTTGGCAGGGACTCAAGAGACCCAGTACTTC | CASSPLAGTQETQYF
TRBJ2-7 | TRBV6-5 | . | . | TGTGCCAGCAGTTCCCCCGGGACTCCCGGATCCTACGAGCAGTACTTC | CASSSPGTPGSYEQYF
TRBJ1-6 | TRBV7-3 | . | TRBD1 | TGTGCCAGCAGCGCATCGGGACAGCCAAATTCACCCCTCCACTTT | CASSASGQPNSPLHF
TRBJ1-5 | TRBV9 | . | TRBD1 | TGTGCCAGCAGCCCCCGGGGACAGGTGGGGCAGCCCCAGCATTTT | CASSPRGQVGQPQHF
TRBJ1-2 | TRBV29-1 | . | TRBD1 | TGCAGCGTTAAGTCCGGGACAGGGAGTCTTGGCTACACCTTC | CSVKSGTGSLGYTF
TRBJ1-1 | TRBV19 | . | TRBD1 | TGTGCCAGTAGGGGGGGACAGGGGAACACTGAAGCTTTCTTT | CASRGGQGNTEAFF
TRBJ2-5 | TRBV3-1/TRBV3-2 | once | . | TGTGCCAGCAGCCAAGAAGGCCAGGGGGGAGAGACCCAGTACTTC | CASSQEGQGGETQYF
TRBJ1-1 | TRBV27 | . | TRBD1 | TGTGCCAGCAGTTCCCCGACAGGGGGCCCGAACACTGAAGCTTTCTTT | CASSSPTGGPNTEAFF
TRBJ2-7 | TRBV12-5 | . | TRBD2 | TGTGCTAGTGGTTTGGTCCCCGGACTAGCAGGCTCCTACGAGCAGTACTTC | CASGLVPGLAGSYEQYF
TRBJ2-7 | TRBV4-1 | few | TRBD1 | TGCGCCAGCAGCCAAGAGAGGGGACAGTTCTACGAGCAGTACTTC | CASSQERGQFYEQYF
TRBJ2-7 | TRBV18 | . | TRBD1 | TGTGCCAGCTCACCGAGGGGACAGGTCTCCTACGAGCAGTACTTC | CASSPRGQVSYEQYF
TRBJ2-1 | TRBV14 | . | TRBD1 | TGTGCCAGCAGCCGTAACCGGGACAGGGGGTTTAATGAGCAGTTCTTC | CASSRNRDRGFNEQFF
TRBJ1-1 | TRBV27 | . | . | TGTGCCAGCAGCCGCGGGGGGGGGAACACTGAAGCTTTCTTT | CASSRGGGNTEAFF
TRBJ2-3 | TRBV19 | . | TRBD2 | TGTGCCAGTAGTATAGTAGGGAGCGGGGGGGGTTACACAGATACGCAGTATTTT | CASSIVGSGGGYTDTQYF